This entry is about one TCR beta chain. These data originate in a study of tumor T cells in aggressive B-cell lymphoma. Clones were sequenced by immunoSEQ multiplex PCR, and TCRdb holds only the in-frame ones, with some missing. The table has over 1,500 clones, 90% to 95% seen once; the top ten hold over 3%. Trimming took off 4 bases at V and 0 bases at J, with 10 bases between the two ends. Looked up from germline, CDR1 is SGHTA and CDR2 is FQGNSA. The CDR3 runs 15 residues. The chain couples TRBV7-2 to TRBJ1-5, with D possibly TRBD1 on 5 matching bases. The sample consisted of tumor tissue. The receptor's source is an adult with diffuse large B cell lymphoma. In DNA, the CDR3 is TGTGCCAGCAGCTCCCAGGGATATAGCAATCAGCCCCAGCATTTT. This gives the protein CASSSQGYSNQPQHF.